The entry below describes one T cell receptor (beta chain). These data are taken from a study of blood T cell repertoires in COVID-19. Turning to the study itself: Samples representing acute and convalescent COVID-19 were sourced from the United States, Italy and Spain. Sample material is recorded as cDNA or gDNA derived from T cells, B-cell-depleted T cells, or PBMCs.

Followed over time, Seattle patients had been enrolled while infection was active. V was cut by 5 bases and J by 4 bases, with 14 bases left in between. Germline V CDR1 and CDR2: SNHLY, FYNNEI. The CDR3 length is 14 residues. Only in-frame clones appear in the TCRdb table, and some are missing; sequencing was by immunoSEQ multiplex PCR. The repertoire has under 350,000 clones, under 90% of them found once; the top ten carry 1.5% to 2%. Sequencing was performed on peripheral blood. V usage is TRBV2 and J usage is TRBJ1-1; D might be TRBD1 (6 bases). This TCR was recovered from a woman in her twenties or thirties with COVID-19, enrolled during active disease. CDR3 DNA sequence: TGTGCCAGCAGTAGAATTCCACAGGGCACTGAAGCTTTCTTT. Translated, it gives CASSRIPQGTEAFF.